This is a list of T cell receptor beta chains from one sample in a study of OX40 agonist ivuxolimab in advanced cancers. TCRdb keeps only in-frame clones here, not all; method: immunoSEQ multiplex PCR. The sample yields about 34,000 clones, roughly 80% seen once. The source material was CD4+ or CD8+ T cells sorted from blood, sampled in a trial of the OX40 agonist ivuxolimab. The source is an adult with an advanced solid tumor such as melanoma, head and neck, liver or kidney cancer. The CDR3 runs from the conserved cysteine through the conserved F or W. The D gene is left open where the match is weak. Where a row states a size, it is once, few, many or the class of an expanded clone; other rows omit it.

CDR3 protein: CASSLSKSNQPQHF; CDR3 DNA: TGTGCCAGCAGCTTAAGTAAAAGCAATCAGCCCCAGCATTTT; clone size: medium-sized; J gene: TRBJ1-5; D gene: -; V gene: TRBV7-2
CDR3 protein: CASSVGGLANYGYTF; CDR3 DNA: TGTGCCAGCAGCGTAGGGGGATTAGCTAACTATGGCTACACCTTC; clone size: -; J gene: TRBJ1-2; D gene: -; V gene: TRBV9
CDR3 protein: CASSPSRNSPLHF; CDR3 DNA: TGTGCCAGCAGCCCCTCGCGAAATTCACCCCTCCACTTT; clone size: -; J gene: TRBJ1-6; D gene: -; V gene: TRBV7-2
CDR3 protein: CASRGVGAYTEAFF; CDR3 DNA: TGTGCCAGCAGGGGGGTAGGGGCCTACACTGAAGCTTTCTTT; clone size: -; J gene: TRBJ1-1; D gene: -; V gene: TRBV2
CDR3 protein: CASSLLAGGAGELFF; CDR3 DNA: TGTGCCAGCAGCCTCCTAGCGGGAGGGGCCGGGGAGCTGTTTTTT; clone size: -; J gene: TRBJ2-2; D gene: TRBD2; V gene: TRBV7-2
CDR3 protein: CASSPDALGNQPQHF; CDR3 DNA: TGTGCCAGCAGTCCTGACGCGTTGGGCAATCAGCCCCAGCATTTT; clone size: -; J gene: TRBJ1-5; D gene: -; V gene: TRBV27
CDR3 protein: CASSLEVMGSGNTIYF; CDR3 DNA: TGCGCCAGCAGCCTCGAGGTCATGGGCTCTGGAAACACCATATATTTT; clone size: few; J gene: TRBJ1-3; D gene: -; V gene: TRBV5-1
CDR3 protein: CASSFKGTYASYEQYF; CDR3 DNA: TGTGCCAGCAGTTTCAAGGGGACGTATGCCTCCTACGAGCAGTACTTC; clone size: -; J gene: TRBJ2-7; D gene: -; V gene: TRBV27
CDR3 protein: CASSGGLANPNEQFF; CDR3 DNA: TGTGCCAGCAGCGGGGGACTAGCGAACCCTAATGAGCAGTTCTTC; clone size: few; J gene: TRBJ2-1; D gene: TRBD2; V gene: TRBV5-6
CDR3 protein: CASSEAPDSEAFF; CDR3 DNA: TGTGCCAGCAGTGAAGCGCCGGACAGTGAAGCTTTCTTT; clone size: -; J gene: TRBJ1-1; D gene: -; V gene: TRBV6-1
CDR3 protein: CASSEAMEGASAFF; CDR3 DNA: TGTGCCAGCAGTGAAGCAATGGAGGGGGCGTCGGCTTTCTTT; clone size: -; J gene: TRBJ1-1; D gene: TRBD1; V gene: TRBV2
CDR3 protein: CASRERNEQFF; CDR3 DNA: TGTGCCAGCAGGGAAAGGAATGAGCAGTTCTTC; clone size: -; J gene: TRBJ2-1; D gene: -; V gene: TRBV7-2
CDR3 protein: CASSLVGLRPLHF; CDR3 DNA: TGTGCCAGCAGCTTAGTCGGGTTAAGACCCCTCCACTTT; clone size: -; J gene: TRBJ1-6; D gene: -; V gene: TRBV7-3
CDR3 protein: CASSLSSNEQFF; CDR3 DNA: TGTGCCAGCAGCTTATCGTCCAATGAGCAGTTCTTC; clone size: -; J gene: TRBJ2-1; D gene: -; V gene: TRBV7-3
CDR3 protein: CASSLRQGRHEQYF; CDR3 DNA: TGTGCCAGCAGCTTGCGACAGGGGAGGCACGAGCAGTACTTC; clone size: few; J gene: TRBJ2-7; D gene: TRBD1; V gene: TRBV5-4
CDR3 protein: CAWSKNRLEETQYF; CDR3 DNA: TGTGCCTGGAGTAAGAACAGGTTGGAAGAGACCCAGTACTTC; clone size: once; J gene: TRBJ2-5; D gene: -; V gene: TRBV30
CDR3 protein: CASSLAVYTGELFF; CDR3 DNA: TGCGCCAGCAGCTTGGCTGTCTACACCGGGGAGCTGTTTTTT; clone size: -; J gene: TRBJ2-2; D gene: -; V gene: TRBV5-1
CDR3 protein: CASSLGTSGTGELFF; CDR3 DNA: TGCGCCAGCAGCCTAGGGACTAGCGGCACCGGGGAGCTGTTTTTT; clone size: -; J gene: TRBJ2-2; D gene: TRBD2; V gene: TRBV4-3
CDR3 protein: CASSQGTGGDYGYTF; CDR3 DNA: TGCGCCAGCAGCCAAGGGACAGGGGGCGACTATGGCTACACCTTC; clone size: -; J gene: TRBJ1-2; D gene: TRBD1; V gene: TRBV4-3
CDR3 protein: CASSASGRADEQFF; CDR3 DNA: TGCGCCAGCAGTGCCAGCGGGAGGGCCGATGAGCAGTTCTTC; clone size: -; J gene: TRBJ2-1; D gene: TRBD2; V gene: TRBV10-1
CDR3 protein: CSQLQAEAFF; CDR3 DNA: TGCAGCCAGCTACAAGCTGAAGCTTTCTTT; clone size: -; J gene: TRBJ1-1; D gene: -; V gene: TRBV29-1
CDR3 protein: CASSSGLAGVETQYF; CDR3 DNA: TGTGCCAGCAGCTCGGGACTAGCGGGGGTGGAGACCCAGTACTTC; clone size: once; J gene: TRBJ2-5; D gene: TRBD2; V gene: TRBV7-9
CDR3 protein: CASRGGVAAFF; CDR3 DNA: TGTGCCAGCCGAGGAGGGGTTGCCGCTTTCTTT; clone size: -; J gene: TRBJ1-1; D gene: -; V gene: TRBV6-1
CDR3 protein: CASSGGQGELGYTF; CDR3 DNA: TGCGCCAGCAGCGGGGGACAGGGAGAACTTGGCTACACCTTC; clone size: -; J gene: TRBJ1-2; D gene: TRBD1; V gene: TRBV5-1
CDR3 protein: CASSTGGISNQPQHF; CDR3 DNA: TGTGCCAGTAGTACAGGGGGAATTAGCAATCAGCCCCAGCATTTT; clone size: -; J gene: TRBJ1-5; D gene: TRBD1; V gene: TRBV19
CDR3 protein: CASSSPGRYYEQFF; CDR3 DNA: TGTGCCAGCAGTTCCCCGGGTAGATACTATGAGCAGTTCTTC; clone size: -; J gene: TRBJ2-1; D gene: -; V gene: TRBV28
CDR3 protein: CASSGLAGFQETQYF; CDR3 DNA: TGCGCCAGCAGCGGACTAGCGGGTTTCCAAGAGACCCAGTACTTC; clone size: -; J gene: TRBJ2-5; D gene: TRBD2; V gene: TRBV28
CDR3 protein: CASTTVRNQPQHF; CDR3 DNA: TGTGCCAGCACAACGGTTCGCAATCAGCCCCAGCATTTT; clone size: -; J gene: TRBJ1-5; D gene: -; V gene: TRBV2
CDR3 protein: CASSLVSPPVAGRNYGYTF; CDR3 DNA: TGTGCCAGCAGTTTAGTATCTCCGCCCGTGGCTGGACGTAACTATGGCTACACCTTC; clone size: -; J gene: TRBJ1-2; D gene: -; V gene: TRBV28
CDR3 protein: CASSPQGNSPLHF; CDR3 DNA: TGTGCCAGCAGTCCTCAGGGTAATTCACCCCTCCACTTT; clone size: -; J gene: TRBJ1-6; D gene: -; V gene: TRBV6-5
CDR3 protein: CASSPSGSKETQYF; CDR3 DNA: TGTGCCAGCAGCCCCTCGGGGTCGAAGGAGACCCAGTACTTC; clone size: -; J gene: TRBJ2-5; D gene: -; V gene: TRBV4-2
CDR3 protein: CASSFGQGRYSNQPQHF; CDR3 DNA: TGTGCCAGCAGCTTTGGACAGGGTCGGTATAGCAATCAGCCCCAGCATTTT; clone size: -; J gene: TRBJ1-5; D gene: TRBD1; V gene: TRBV7-8
CDR3 protein: CASSRDHTYEQYF; CDR3 DNA: TGTGCCAGCAGTAGGGACCATACCTACGAGCAGTACTTC; clone size: -; J gene: TRBJ2-7; D gene: -; V gene: TRBV27
CDR3 protein: CASSQDGLAGVRETQYF; CDR3 DNA: TGCGCCAGCAGCCAAGACGGACTAGCGGGAGTTAGGGAGACCCAGTACTTC; clone size: -; J gene: TRBJ2-5; D gene: TRBD2; V gene: TRBV4-1
CDR3 protein: CASSPGDYYEQYF; CDR3 DNA: TGTGCCAGCAGCCCGGGGGACTACTACGAGCAGTACTTC; clone size: -; J gene: TRBJ2-7; D gene: TRBD2; V gene: TRBV7-2
CDR3 protein: CASSPSSGLGDSGLDIQYF; CDR3 DNA: TGTGCCAGCAGCCCAAGTAGTGGCCTGGGTGATAGCGGTCTGGACATTCAGTACTTC; clone size: -; J gene: TRBJ2-4; D gene: -; V gene: TRBV9
CDR3 protein: CAISRQGSNTGELFF; CDR3 DNA: TGTGCCATCTCCCGACAGGGTTCGAACACCGGGGAGCTGTTTTTT; clone size: -; J gene: TRBJ2-2; D gene: TRBD1; V gene: TRBV6-1
CDR3 protein: CASSPPVRGQGESRAYEQYF; CDR3 DNA: TGTGCCAGCTCACCACCGGTTCGAGGACAGGGGGAAAGCCGAGCCTACGAGCAGTACTTC; clone size: -; J gene: TRBJ2-7; D gene: TRBD1; V gene: TRBV18
CDR3 protein: CASSPPGPNRGEQFF; CDR3 DNA: TGTGCCAGCAGCCCCCCGGGCCCGAACCGGGGTGAGCAGTTCTTC; clone size: -; J gene: TRBJ2-1; D gene: -; V gene: TRBV7-9
CDR3 protein: CASSPFEGTDTQYF; CDR3 DNA: TGTGCCAGCAGCCCTTTCGAGGGTACAGATACGCAGTATTTT; clone size: -; J gene: TRBJ2-3; D gene: -; V gene: TRBV7-9
CDR3 protein: CSVLTGVFGYTF; CDR3 DNA: TGCAGCGTTCTTACAGGGGTCTTTGGCTACACCTTC; clone size: -; J gene: TRBJ1-2; D gene: TRBD1; V gene: TRBV29-1
CDR3 protein: CASSPPGPYFGYGYTF; CDR3 DNA: TGTGCCAGCAGTCCCCCCGGCCCTTACTTCGGGTATGGCTACACCTTC; clone size: -; J gene: TRBJ1-2; D gene: -; V gene: TRBV28
CDR3 protein: CASSLVGPPSSGELFF; CDR3 DNA: TGTGCCAGCAGTTTAGTAGGGCCCCCTTCGAGCGGGGAGCTGTTTTTT; clone size: -; J gene: TRBJ2-2; D gene: -; V gene: TRBV27
CDR3 protein: CASSLETDRELFF; CDR3 DNA: TGTGCCAGCAGCTTAGAGACAGATCGGGAGCTGTTTTTT; clone size: -; J gene: TRBJ2-2; D gene: -; V gene: TRBV7-7
CDR3 protein: CARGTSLTDTQYF; CDR3 DNA: TGTGCCAGGGGCACATCCCTCACAGATACGCAGTATTTT; clone size: -; J gene: TRBJ2-3; D gene: -; V gene: TRBV6-1
CDR3 protein: CASSYSDSYNSPLHF; CDR3 DNA: TGTGCCAGCAGTTACTCTGACTCCTATAATTCACCCCTCCACTTT; clone size: -; J gene: TRBJ1-6; D gene: -; V gene: TRBV6-5
CDR3 protein: CASSIGRGQETQYF; CDR3 DNA: TGTGCCAGTAGTATTGGCAGGGGGCAAGAGACCCAGTACTTC; clone size: few; J gene: TRBJ2-5; D gene: TRBD1; V gene: TRBV19
CDR3 protein: CASSDTYEQYF; CDR3 DNA: TGTGCCAGCAGTGACACCTACGAGCAGTACTTC; clone size: -; J gene: TRBJ2-7; D gene: -; V gene: TRBV6-4
CDR3 protein: CASSYSKGDQPQHF; CDR3 DNA: TGTGCCAGCAGTTACTCGAAAGGGGACCAGCCCCAGCATTTT; clone size: -; J gene: TRBJ1-5; D gene: -; V gene: TRBV6-6
CDR3 protein: CASSREGLAATDTQYF; CDR3 DNA: TGTGCCAGCAGCCGCGAAGGGCTAGCGGCCACAGATACGCAGTATTTT; clone size: once; J gene: TRBJ2-3; D gene: TRBD2; V gene: TRBV7-2
CDR3 protein: CASSVEHLTDTQYF; CDR3 DNA: TGTGCCAGCAGCGTCGAGCACTTAACAGATACGCAGTATTTT; clone size: -; J gene: TRBJ2-3; D gene: -; V gene: TRBV7-9
CDR3 protein: CASSKTINYGYTF; CDR3 DNA: TGTGCCAGCAGCAAAACAATCAACTATGGCTACACCTTC; clone size: -; J gene: TRBJ1-2; D gene: -; V gene: TRBV21-1
CDR3 protein: CASSPSGTSFSGGEETQYF; CDR3 DNA: TGTGCCAGCAGCCCAAGTGGGACTAGCTTCTCGGGGGGGGAAGAGACCCAGTACTTC; clone size: -; J gene: TRBJ2-5; D gene: TRBD2; V gene: TRBV7-6
CDR3 protein: CASSAAYEQYF; CDR3 DNA: TGTGCCAGCAGCGCCGCCTACGAGCAGTACTTC; clone size: -; J gene: TRBJ2-7; D gene: -; V gene: TRBV7-2
CDR3 protein: CSVVKQGIYTEAFF; CDR3 DNA: TGCAGCGTCGTTAAACAGGGGATTTACACTGAAGCTTTCTTT; clone size: -; J gene: TRBJ1-1; D gene: TRBD1; V gene: TRBV29-1